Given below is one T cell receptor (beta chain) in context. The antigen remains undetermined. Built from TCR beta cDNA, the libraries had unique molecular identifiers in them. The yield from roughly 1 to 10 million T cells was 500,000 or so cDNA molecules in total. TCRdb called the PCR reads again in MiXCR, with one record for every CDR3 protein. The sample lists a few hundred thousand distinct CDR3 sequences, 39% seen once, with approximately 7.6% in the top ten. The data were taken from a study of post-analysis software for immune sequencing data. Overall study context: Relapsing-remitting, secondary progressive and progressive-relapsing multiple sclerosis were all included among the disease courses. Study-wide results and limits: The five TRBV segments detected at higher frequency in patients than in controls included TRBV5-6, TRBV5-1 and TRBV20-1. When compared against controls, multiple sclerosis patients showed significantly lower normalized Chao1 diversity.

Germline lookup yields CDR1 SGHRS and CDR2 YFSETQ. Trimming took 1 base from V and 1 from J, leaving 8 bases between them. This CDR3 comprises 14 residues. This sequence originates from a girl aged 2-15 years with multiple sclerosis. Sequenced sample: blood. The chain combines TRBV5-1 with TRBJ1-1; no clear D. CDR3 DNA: TGCGCCAGCAGCTTGTCCACCCCGAACACTGAAGCTTTCTTT. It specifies CASSLSTPNTEAFF.